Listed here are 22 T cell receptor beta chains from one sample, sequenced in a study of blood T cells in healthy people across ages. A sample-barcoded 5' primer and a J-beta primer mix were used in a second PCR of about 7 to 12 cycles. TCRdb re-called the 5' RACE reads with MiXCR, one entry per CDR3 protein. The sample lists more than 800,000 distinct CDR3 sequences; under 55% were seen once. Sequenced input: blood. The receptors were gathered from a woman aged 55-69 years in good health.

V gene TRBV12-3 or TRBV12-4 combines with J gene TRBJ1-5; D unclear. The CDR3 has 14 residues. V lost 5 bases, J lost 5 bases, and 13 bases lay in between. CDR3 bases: TGTGCCAGCAGTGTCGTGGGCGTTGATCAGCCCCAGCATTTT. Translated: CASSVVGVDQPQHF.

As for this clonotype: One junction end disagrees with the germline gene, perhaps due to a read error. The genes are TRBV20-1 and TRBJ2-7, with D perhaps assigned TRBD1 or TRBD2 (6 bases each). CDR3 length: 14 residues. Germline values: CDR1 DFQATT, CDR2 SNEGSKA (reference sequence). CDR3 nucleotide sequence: TGCGGTGCTAAACCGGGGGCAGGGACCTACGAGCAGTACTTC. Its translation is CGAKPGAGTYEQYF.

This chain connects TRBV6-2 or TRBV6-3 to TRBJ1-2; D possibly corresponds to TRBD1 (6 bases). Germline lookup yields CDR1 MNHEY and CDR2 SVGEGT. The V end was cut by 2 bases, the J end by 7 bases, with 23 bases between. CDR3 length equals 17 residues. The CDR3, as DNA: TGTGCCAGCAGTTACGATACAGGGTTAATCGCGTCGCCTGGCTACACCTTC. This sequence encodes CASSYDTGLIASPGYTF.

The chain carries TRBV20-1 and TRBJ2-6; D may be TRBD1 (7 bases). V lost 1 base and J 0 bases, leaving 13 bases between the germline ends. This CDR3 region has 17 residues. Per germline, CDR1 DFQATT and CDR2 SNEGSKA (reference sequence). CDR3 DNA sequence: TGCAGTGCTAGAGGAGGGGGCGGGACCTCTGGGGCCAACGTCCTGACTTTC. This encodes CSARGGGGTSGANVLTF.

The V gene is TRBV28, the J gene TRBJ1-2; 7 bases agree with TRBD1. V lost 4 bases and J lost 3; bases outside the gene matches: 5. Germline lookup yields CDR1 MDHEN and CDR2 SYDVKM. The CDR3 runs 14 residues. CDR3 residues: CASSSNRGDYGYTF. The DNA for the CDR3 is TGTGCCAGCAGTTCTAACAGGGGTGACTATGGCTACACCTTC.

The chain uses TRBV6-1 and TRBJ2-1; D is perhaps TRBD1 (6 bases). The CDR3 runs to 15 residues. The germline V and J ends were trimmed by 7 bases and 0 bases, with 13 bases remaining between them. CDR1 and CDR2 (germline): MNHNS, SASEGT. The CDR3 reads CASKTDSLSYNEQFF. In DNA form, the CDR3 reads TGTGCCAGCAAAACGGACAGTCTCTCCTACAATGAGCAGTTCTTC.

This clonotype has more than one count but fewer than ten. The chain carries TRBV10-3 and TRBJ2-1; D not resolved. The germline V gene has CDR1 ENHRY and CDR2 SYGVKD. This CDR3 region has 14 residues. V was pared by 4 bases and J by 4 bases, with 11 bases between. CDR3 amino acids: CAISGRAGYNEQFF. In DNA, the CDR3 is TGTGCCATCAGTGGTCGAGCTGGGTACAATGAGCAGTTCTTC.

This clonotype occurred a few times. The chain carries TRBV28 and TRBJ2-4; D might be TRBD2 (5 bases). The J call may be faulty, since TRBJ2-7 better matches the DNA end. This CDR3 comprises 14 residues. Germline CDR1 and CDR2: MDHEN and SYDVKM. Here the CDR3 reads CASSQALRVYEQYF. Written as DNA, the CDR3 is TGTGCCAGCAGCCAGGCGTTGAGGGTCTACGAGCAGTACTTC.

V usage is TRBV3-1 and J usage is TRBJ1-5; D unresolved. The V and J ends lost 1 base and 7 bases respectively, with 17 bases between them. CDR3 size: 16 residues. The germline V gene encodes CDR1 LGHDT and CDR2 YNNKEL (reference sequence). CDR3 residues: CASSQGPPLSGQPQHF. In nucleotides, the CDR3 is TGTGCCAGCAGCCAAGGGCCCCCCCTCTCCGGGCAGCCCCAGCATTTT.

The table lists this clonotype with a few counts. Here the CDR3 DNA reads TGCGCCAGCAGCCCAGAACTAGCTAGGAGGCAAGAGACCCAGTACTTC. It specifies CASSPELARRQETQYF. The rearrangement links TRBV5-1 to TRBJ2-5; tentatively, D is TRBD2 (6 bases). The CDR3 has 16 amino acids. Germline lookup yields CDR1 SGHRS and CDR2 YFSETQ. Trimming took off 4 bases at V and 2 bases at J, with 18 bases between the two ends.

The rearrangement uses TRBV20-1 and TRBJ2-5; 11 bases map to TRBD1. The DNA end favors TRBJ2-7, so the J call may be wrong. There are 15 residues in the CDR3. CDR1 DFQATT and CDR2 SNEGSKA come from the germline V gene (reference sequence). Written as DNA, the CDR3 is TGCAGTGCTAGAGAAATTGGACAGGGGGCGGACGAGCAGTACTTC. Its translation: CSAREIGQGADEQYF.

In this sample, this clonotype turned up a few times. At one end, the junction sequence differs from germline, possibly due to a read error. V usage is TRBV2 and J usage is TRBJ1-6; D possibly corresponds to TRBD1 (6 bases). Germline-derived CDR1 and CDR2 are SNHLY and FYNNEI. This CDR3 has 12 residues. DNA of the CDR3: TGCGCCTCTGGGGGCGACGACTCACCCCTCCACTTT. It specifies CASGGDDSPLHF.

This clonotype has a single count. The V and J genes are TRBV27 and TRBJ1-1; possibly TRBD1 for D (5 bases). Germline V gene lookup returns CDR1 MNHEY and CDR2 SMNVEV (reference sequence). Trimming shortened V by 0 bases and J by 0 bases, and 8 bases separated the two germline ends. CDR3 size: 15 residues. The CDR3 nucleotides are TGTGCCAGCAGTTTATCAGGGGCTGTGAACACTGAAGCTTTCTTT. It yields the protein CASSLSGAVNTEAFF.

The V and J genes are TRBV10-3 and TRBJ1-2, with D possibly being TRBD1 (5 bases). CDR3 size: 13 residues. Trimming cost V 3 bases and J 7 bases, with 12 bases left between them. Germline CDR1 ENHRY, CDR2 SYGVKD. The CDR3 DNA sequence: TGTGCCATCAGTGAAGGGGATATCGGTGGCTACACCTTC. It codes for CAISEGDIGGYTF.

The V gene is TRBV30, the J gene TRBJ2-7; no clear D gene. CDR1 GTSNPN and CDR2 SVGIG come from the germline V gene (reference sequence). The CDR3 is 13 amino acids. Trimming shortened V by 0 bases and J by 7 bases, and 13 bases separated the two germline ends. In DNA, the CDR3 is TGTGCCTGGAGTGTAAACAATTTGGGGGAGCAGTACTTC. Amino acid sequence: CAWSVNNLGEQYF.

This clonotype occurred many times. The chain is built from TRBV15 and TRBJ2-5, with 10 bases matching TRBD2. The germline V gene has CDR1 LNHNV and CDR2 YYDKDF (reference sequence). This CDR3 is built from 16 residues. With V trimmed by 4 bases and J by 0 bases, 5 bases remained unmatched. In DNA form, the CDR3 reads TGTGCCACCAGCACAACTAGCGGGACCTACCAAGAGACCCAGTACTTC. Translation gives CATSTTSGTYQETQYF.

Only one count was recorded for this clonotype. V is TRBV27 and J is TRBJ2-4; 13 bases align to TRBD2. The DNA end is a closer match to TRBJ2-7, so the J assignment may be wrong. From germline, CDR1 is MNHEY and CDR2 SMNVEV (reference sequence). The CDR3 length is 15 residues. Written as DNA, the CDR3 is TGTGCCAGCAGACCCGGGACTAGCGGGACCTACGAGCAGTACTTC. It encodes CASRPGTSGTYEQYF.

CDR3 DNA sequence: TGTGCCATCAGTGAGTCTCGGAGCTACGAGCAGTACTTC. This encodes CAISESRSYEQYF. The chain is built from TRBV10-3 and TRBJ2-7, with D uncertain. V lost 0 bases, J lost 3 bases, and 6 bases lay in between. This CDR3 has 13 amino acids. Germline CDR1 ENHRY, CDR2 SYGVKD.

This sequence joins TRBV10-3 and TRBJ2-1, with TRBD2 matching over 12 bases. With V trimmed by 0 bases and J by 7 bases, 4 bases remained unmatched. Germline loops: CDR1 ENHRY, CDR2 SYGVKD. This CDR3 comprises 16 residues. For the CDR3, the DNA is TGTGCCATCAGTGAGTCAGGGCTAGCGGGAGGGAATGAGCAGTTCTTC. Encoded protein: CAISESGLAGGNEQFF.

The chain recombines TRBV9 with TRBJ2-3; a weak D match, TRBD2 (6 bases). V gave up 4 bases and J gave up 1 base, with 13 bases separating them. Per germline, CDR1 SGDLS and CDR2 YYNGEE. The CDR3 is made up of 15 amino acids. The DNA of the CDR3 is TGTGCCAGCAGCTTTCGACTAGAGGGCACAGATACGCAGTATTTT. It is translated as CASSFRLEGTDTQYF.

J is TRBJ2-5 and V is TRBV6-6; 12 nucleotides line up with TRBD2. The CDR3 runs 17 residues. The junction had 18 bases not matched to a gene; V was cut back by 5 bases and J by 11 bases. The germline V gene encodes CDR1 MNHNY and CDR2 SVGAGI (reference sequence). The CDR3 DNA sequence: TGTGCCAGCAGTCCCTCGAAGCTAGCGGGAGGGGGGAATGAGCAGTACTTC. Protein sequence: CASSPSKLAGGGNEQYF.

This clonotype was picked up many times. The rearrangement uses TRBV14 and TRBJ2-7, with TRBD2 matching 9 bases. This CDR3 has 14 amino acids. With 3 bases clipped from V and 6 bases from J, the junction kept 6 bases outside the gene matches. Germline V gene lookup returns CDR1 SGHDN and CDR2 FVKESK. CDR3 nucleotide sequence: TGTGCCAGCAGCCAGGGGACTAGCTTCCGCGAGCAGTACTTC. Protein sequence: CASSQGTSFREQYF.